The 30 T cell receptor beta chains below all came from one sample that was sequenced in a study of blood T cell repertoires in COVID-19. The repertoire was sequenced with immunoSEQ multiplex PCR; TCRdb's copy has only in-frame clones and lacks some. The sample lists about 220,000 clones, around four fifths occurring once. The sequencing sample was made of PBMCs or T cells enriched from blood (not recorded which). These receptors all stem from a woman in her 40s who had been exposed to COVID-19.

A note on this clone: This CDR3 is also generated by other DNA sequences in the sample. DNA of the CDR3: TGTGCCAGTAGTCCCCGCGGCGGCACAGATACGCAGTATTTT. Amino acids: CASSPRGGTDTQYF. The chain links TRBV19 to TRBJ2-3; unclear D gene. V lost 5 bases and J lost 1, with 10 bases in between. This CDR3 region has 14 residues. Germline V gives CDR1 LNHDA, CDR2 SQIVND (reference sequence). The variable domain in full, with the rest retrieved from reference TRBV19 and TRBJ2-3, is DGGITQSPKYLFRKEGQNVTLSCEQNLNHDAMYWYRQDPGQGLRLIYYSQIVNDFQKGDIAEGYSVSREKKESFPLTVTSAQKNPTAFYLCASSPRGGTDTQYFGPGTRLTVL.

The V and J genes are TRBV24-1 and TRBJ2-1, with a tentative D call TRBD2 (6 bases). Trimming removed 1 base at V and 5 bases at J, with 8 bases between. The CDR3 runs to 14 residues. CDR1 KGHDR and CDR2 SFDVKD come from the germline V gene. The CDR3 reads CATSDFAGHNEQFF. In nucleotides, the CDR3 is TGTGCCACCAGTGATTTCGCGGGACACAATGAGCAGTTCTTC.

V gene TRBV18 combines with J gene TRBJ2-7, with D perhaps matching TRBD1 (6 bases). V was cut by 4 bases and J by 5 bases, with 15 bases left in between. The germline CDR1 and CDR2 sequences are KGHSH and LQKENI. CDR3 length equals 14 residues. CDR3 sequence reads: CASSQIQGSNEQYF. The CDR3 DNA sequence: TGTGCCAGCTCACAGATACAGGGTAGCAACGAGCAGTACTTC. The full variable domain, with the rest looked up from reference TRBV18 and TRBJ2-7, is NAGVMQNPRHLVRRRGQEARLRCSPMKGHSHVYWYRQLPEEGLKFMVYLQKENIIDESGMPKERFSAEFPKEGPSILRIQQVVRGDSAAYFCASSQIQGSNEQYFGPGTRLTVT.

The rearrangement joins TRBV5-4 to TRBJ2-2, with TRBD2 as a possible D gene (7 bases). V was trimmed by 1 base and J by 4 bases, leaving 14 bases between them. The CDR3 is made up of 16 amino acids. CDR1 and CDR2 (germline): SGHNT, YYREEE (reference sequence). CDR3 residues: CASSLFRGAVTGELFF. CDR3 DNA sequence: TGTGCCAGCAGCTTGTTCCGGGGGGCTGTCACCGGGGAGCTGTTTTTT.

The chain links TRBV28 to TRBJ1-2; perhaps TRBD1 as D (6 bases). This CDR3 is built from 14 residues. Germline V gives CDR1 MDHEN, CDR2 SYDVKM. With 6 bases removed from V and 4 bases from J, the gap between germline ends came to 15 bases. The CDR3 region is CASSQTGRSYGYTF. Here the CDR3 DNA reads TGTGCCAGCAGCCAAACAGGGCGCAGCTATGGCTACACCTTC.

The rearrangement uses TRBV7-8 and TRBJ2-2; 9 positions agree with TRBD1. Trimming removed 1 base from V and 3 bases from J; junction bases left unmatched: 3. The CDR3 consists of 16 residues. Germline V gene lookup returns CDR1 SGHVS and CDR2 FQNEAQ. The CDR3: CASSLVGQGYTGELFF. In DNA, the CDR3 is TGTGCCAGCAGCTTAGTGGGACAGGGCTACACCGGGGAGCTGTTTTTT.

The chain couples TRBV19 to TRBJ1-1; perhaps TRBD1 as D (6 bases). This CDR3 is built from 13 residues. V dropped 10 bases and J dropped 4 bases, with 16 bases sitting between them. Germline CDR1 reads LNHDA; CDR2 reads SQIVND (reference sequence). The CDR3 sequence: CATRSQGTTEAFF. DNA of the CDR3: TGTGCCACCCGAAGCCAGGGGACCACTGAAGCTTTCTTT.

This clone has only a few counts. The chain is built from TRBV6-5 and TRBJ2-2; D possibly corresponds to TRBD1 (6 bases). The V gene's germline CDR1 is MNHEY and CDR2 SVGAGI. Trimming removed 2 bases at V and 1 base at J, with 8 bases between. The CDR3 has 15 amino acids. CDR3 DNA sequence: TGTGCCAGCAGTTACGGGGGCCGGAACACCGGGGAGCTGTTTTTT. Protein product: CASSYGGRNTGELFF.

The chain is built from TRBV18 and TRBJ1-4; no reliable D call. There are 13 residues in the CDR3. Germline V gives CDR1 KGHSH, CDR2 LQKENI. V lost 1 base, J lost 4 bases, and 4 bases lay in between. The CDR3 loop reads CASSPRDNEKLFF. For the CDR3, the DNA is TGTGCCAGCTCACCACGAGATAATGAAAAACTGTTTTTT.

V gene TRBV19 combines with J gene TRBJ2-1, with D perhaps TRBD1 (6 bases). This CDR3 contains 16 residues. V lost 2 bases and J 2 bases, leaving 13 bases between the germline ends. From germline, CDR1 is LNHDA and CDR2 SQIVND (reference sequence). The CDR3 DNA reads TGTGCCAGTAGTATAAACACAGGGATCCCCTACAATGAGCAGTTCTTC. As protein: CASSINTGIPYNEQFF. The whole variable domain, remainder taken from reference TRBV19 and TRBJ2-1, is DGGITQSPKYLFRKEGQNVTLSCEQNLNHDAMYWYRQDPGQGLRLIYYSQIVNDFQKGDIAEGYSVSREKKESFPLTVTSAQKNPTAFYLCASSINTGIPYNEQFFGPGTRLTVL.

This chain connects TRBV5-4 to TRBJ2-2; tentatively, D is TRBD1 (6 bases). The CDR3 consists of 15 residues. The V end was cut by 5 bases, the J end by 6 bases, with 17 bases between. Germline CDR1 is SGHNT and CDR2 is YYREEE (reference sequence). The DNA of the CDR3 is TGTGCCAGCAGTGAATGGGGGCCTGCAGCCGGGGAGCTGTTTTTT. As protein: CASSEWGPAAGELFF. The whole variable domain, remainder taken from reference TRBV5-4 and TRBJ2-2, is ETGVTQSPTHLIKTRGQQVTLRCSSQSGHNTVSWYQQALGQGPQFIFQYYREEENGRGNFPPRFSGLQFPNYSSELNVNALELDDSALYLCASSEWGPAAGELFFGEGSRLTVL.

This sequence joins TRBV19 and TRBJ2-7; TRBD2 matches 9 bases. The trim removed 6 bases at V and 6 bases at J, leaving 12 bases unmatched. This CDR3 region has 15 residues. Germline V gene data show CDR1 as LNHDA and CDR2 as SQIVND (reference sequence). CDR3 residues: CASRGAAGGPGEQYF. The CDR3 region has the DNA TGTGCCAGTAGGGGCGCGGCGGGGGGGCCGGGCGAGCAGTACTTC.

This chain uses TRBV5-1 with TRBJ2-1; TRBD2 agrees at 16 bases. CDR3 size: 14 residues. Germline V gene sequence: CDR1 SGHRS, CDR2 YFSETQ. The trim removed 4 bases at V and 12 bases at J, leaving 4 bases unmatched. In nucleotides, the CDR3 is TGCGCCAGCAGCGAGGGACTAGCGGGGGGGCCGCAGTTCTTC. It yields the protein CASSEGLAGGPQFF.

The chain links TRBV2 to TRBJ2-1; 8 positions agree with TRBD1. Germline CDR1 is SNHLY and CDR2 is FYNNEI. This CDR3 comprises 17 residues. Trimming removed 6 bases from V and 5 bases from J; junction bases left unmatched: 15. The CDR3 region is CASSRDRQGIFDNEQFF. CDR3 coding DNA: TGTGCCAGCAGCCGAGATAGACAGGGGATCTTCGACAATGAGCAGTTCTTC.

V is TRBV11-2 and J is TRBJ2-7; D remains unclear. Trimming removed 3 bases from V and 0 bases from J, with 3 bases in between. The CDR3 is 12 amino acids. Germline CDR1 SGHAT, CDR2 FQNNGV. The CDR3 here is CASSFYSYEQYF. CDR3 DNA: TGTGCCAGCAGCTTTTACTCCTACGAGCAGTACTTC.

V is TRBV25-1 and J is TRBJ1-5; D gene ambiguous. CDR3 size: 13 residues. Germline V CDR1 and CDR2: MGHDK, SYGVNS. The ends were cut back, 3 bases at V and 0 bases at J, with 3 bases in the middle. The DNA for the CDR3 is TGTGCCAGCAGTGATAATAGCAATCAGCCCCAGCATTTT. It encodes CASSDNSNQPQHF.

The V call is TRBV19, the J call TRBJ1-5; TRBD1 matches 8 bases. The CDR3 has 17 residues. Germline lookup yields CDR1 LNHDA and CDR2 SQIVND (reference sequence). V shed 10 bases, J shed 5 bases, and the junction held 19 bases outside the gene matches. The CDR3 region is CATRRQGAAGGDQPQHF. In DNA, the CDR3 is TGTGCCACCCGAAGGCAGGGGGCTGCGGGTGGGGATCAGCCCCAGCATTTT.

This chain uses TRBV7-8 with TRBJ1-2; a weak D match, TRBD1 (6 bases). The length of the CDR3 is 15 residues. Germline loops: CDR1 SGHVS, CDR2 FQNEAQ. V lost 5 bases and J 5 bases, leaving 18 bases between the germline ends. CDR3 in amino acids: CASSPPPDQGYGYTF. DNA of the CDR3: TGTGCCAGCAGCCCACCACCAGACCAGGGGTATGGCTACACCTTC.

About this clone: Distinct nucleotide sequences in the sample also encode this CDR3. The V and J genes are TRBV4-3 and TRBJ2-3, with a weak D call TRBD1 (6 bases). V lost 1 base and J 3 bases, leaving 14 bases between the germline ends. The CDR3 is 16 amino acids. Germline lookup yields CDR1 LGHNA and CDR2 YSLEER. The CDR3 sequence: CASSQVGRGLTDTQYF. CDR3 in DNA: TGCGCCAGCAGCCAAGTGGGCAGGGGTTTAACAGATACGCAGTATTTT.

This chain uses TRBV6-5 with TRBJ1-3; D uncertain. Trimming took 2 bases from V and 2 from J, leaving 4 bases between them. From germline, CDR1 is MNHEY and CDR2 SVGAGI. This CDR3 spans 13 amino acids. The chain's CDR3 is CASSYSTGNTIYF. The CDR3 DNA reads TGTGCCAGCAGTTACAGCACTGGAAACACCATATATTTT.

The rearrangement links TRBV6-6 to TRBJ1-5; perhaps TRBD1 as D (6 bases). This CDR3 is built from 11 residues. Trimming pared 8 bases from V and 5 bases from J, leaving 7 bases between. Germline V CDR1 and CDR2: MNHNY, SVGAGI (reference sequence). The CDR3 nucleotides are TGTGCCAGCCGGACAGATCAGCCCCAGCATTTT. Translation: CASRTDQPQHF.

The chain combines TRBV28 with TRBJ2-7; 7 bases are shared with TRBD1. Germline-derived CDR1 and CDR2 are MDHEN and SYDVKM. The CDR3 is 16 residues long. The V segment lost 5 bases and the J segment 2 bases; nucleotides outside the gene matches: 12. The CDR3 is CASSPTYRGLPYEQYF. In nucleotides, the CDR3 is TGTGCCAGCAGTCCGACTTACAGGGGTTTACCCTACGAGCAGTACTTC. Full variable domain (outside the CDR3, taken from reference TRBV28 and TRBJ2-7): DVKVTQSSRYLVKRTGEKVFLECVQDMDHENMFWYRQDPGLGLRLIYFSYDVKMKEKGDIPEGYSVSREKKERFSLILESASTNQTSMYLCASSPTYRGLPYEQYFGPGTRLTVT.

This clone was detected only a few times. The J gene is TRBJ2-6, the V gene TRBV30; 8 nucleotides match TRBD1. Germline CDR1 is GTSNPN and CDR2 is SVGIG (reference sequence). V shed 1 base, J shed 0 bases, and the junction held 11 bases outside the gene matches. The CDR3 loop spans 19 amino acids. The CDR3 spells CAWSGQDRGSVSGANVLTF. The DNA of the CDR3 is TGTGCCTGGAGTGGACAAGACAGGGGATCCGTCTCTGGGGCCAACGTCCTGACTTTC.

This sequence joins TRBV5-6 and TRBJ1-6, with 8 bases that match TRBD1. With 0 bases clipped from V and 6 bases from J, the junction kept 5 bases outside the gene matches. CDR1 is SGHDT, CDR2 YYEEEE, per germline. The CDR3 covers 16 residues. The CDR3 DNA sequence: TGTGCCAGCAGCTTGGCGACAGGGGAGCCTAATTCACCCCTCCACTTT. This sequence encodes CASSLATGEPNSPLHF.

The chain has TRBV12-3 or TRBV12-4 and TRBJ1-6; D may be TRBD1 (6 bases). The CDR3 is made up of 13 amino acids. The ends were cut back, 3 bases at V and 8 bases at J, with 8 bases in the middle. This CDR3 reads CASSLDRDSPLHF. CDR3 DNA: TGTGCCAGCAGTTTGGACAGAGATTCACCCCTCCACTTT.

CDR3 residues: CASSQGVRRTEAFF. In DNA, the CDR3 is TGCGCCAGCAGCCAGGGGGTCCGGCGGACTGAAGCTTTCTTT. This sequence joins TRBV5-1 and TRBJ1-1, with 7 bases aligning to TRBD1. The CDR3 runs 14 residues. J gave up 5 bases and V 4 bases, and 8 bases lay outside the gene matches. CDR1 is SGHRS, CDR2 YFSETQ, per germline.

This chain joins TRBV19 and TRBJ2-3; TRBD2 matches 10 bases. The CDR3 extends over 15 amino acids. The J segment lost 0 bases and the V segment lost 10 bases, leaving 7 bases of the junction unmatched. The V gene's germline CDR1 is LNHDA and CDR2 SQIVND (reference sequence). The CDR3 sequence is CATRTSGPSTDTQYF. The CDR3 DNA reads as TGTGCCACTAGGACTAGCGGCCCTAGCACAGATACGCAGTATTTT.

The rearrangement joins TRBV7-6 to TRBJ1-1; 9 positions agree with TRBD1. With V trimmed by 5 bases and J by 3 bases, 13 bases remained unmatched. The CDR3 has 17 amino acids. Germline V gives CDR1 SGHVS, CDR2 FNYEAQ. CDR3 sequence (DNA): TGTGCCAGCAGCCGAGTACCCAACAGGGGGCGGGACACTGAAGCTTTCTTT. Its protein is CASSRVPNRGRDTEAFF.

The rearrangement joins TRBV5-4 to TRBJ2-1, with TRBD1 matching 8 bases. J gave up 8 bases and V 1 base, and 8 bases lay outside the gene matches. This CDR3 is built from 15 residues. CDR1 and CDR2 from the germline V gene are SGHNT and YYREEE (reference sequence). The CDR3 reads CASSLLYQGADEQFF. The CDR3 coding sequence is TGTGCCAGCAGCTTGTTATATCAGGGGGCGGATGAGCAGTTCTTC. Full variable domain (remainder filled in from reference TRBV5-4 and TRBJ2-1): ETGVTQSPTHLIKTRGQQVTLRCSSQSGHNTVSWYQQALGQGPQFIFQYYREEENGRGNFPPRFSGLQFPNYSSELNVNALELDDSALYLCASSLLYQGADEQFFGPGTRLTVL.

This chain connects TRBV14 to TRBJ2-5; D is ambiguous. Trimming left V 1 base short and J 4 bases short, with 13 bases between. This CDR3 comprises 15 residues. Germline V CDR1 and CDR2: SGHDN, FVKESK. For the CDR3, the DNA is TGTGCCAGCAGCCAAGGATCGGCTAGTCTAGAGACCCAGTACTTC. This codes for CASSQGSASLETQYF.